The following is a T cell receptor (beta chain) sequence with its context. Its antigen is as yet unknown. The data were produced by immunoSEQ multiplex PCR, yet TCRdb's version contains in-frame clones alone and is incomplete. The table shows 250,000 to 300,000 clones, with around 89% occurring only once. The data are from a study of cytomegalovirus exposure and HLA in healthy donors. Study overall: Later analysis reported that the 110 or so validation repertoires shared the platform of the approximately 670 first-cohort repertoires.

General study points: The CMV antigen specificity of a few CMV-associated chains was confirmed through in vitro analysis. Rare sequences made up most TCRs, while some public TCRs were found in many donors. The tendency of first-cohort TCR clusters to co-occur in the 90 to 150 validation repertoires was the finding of a later analysis.

With 1 base clipped from V and 0 bases from J, the junction kept 3 bases outside the gene matches. Looked up from germline, CDR1 is SNHLY and CDR2 is FYNNEI. There are 17 residues in the CDR3. The sequence came from a woman aged 18-29 years in good health and CMV-seronegative. The chain carries TRBV2 and TRBJ2-1; 10 nucleotides agree with TRBD2. The sequenced sample consisted of PBMCs. Here the CDR3 reads CASSEGLAGVSYNEQFF. CDR3 DNA sequence: TGTGCCAGCAGTGAAGGGCTAGCGGGGGTCTCCTACAATGAGCAGTTCTTC.